The 2 T cell receptor beta chains below were found in one sample sequenced in a study of T cell changes during pregnancy in multiple sclerosis. Measured with immunoSEQ multiplex PCR; TCRdb has only the in-frame clones, and not every one. The top ten clones hold more than 8% of a sample with 20,000 or so clones, 90% of them seen once. Specimen: CD8+ T cells from peripheral blood mononuclear cells, collected in the third trimester of pregnancy. The source of these receptors is a female donor in good health, enrolled as a control in a pregnancy study.

The chain carries TRBV14 and TRBJ2-7; 7 bases are shared with TRBD1. From germline, CDR1 is SGHDN and CDR2 FVKESK. The CDR3 covers 16 residues. J gave up 0 bases and V 3 bases, and 8 bases lay outside the gene matches. The DNA of the CDR3 is TGTGCCAGCAGCCATTTTTCCCGGGACAGCTCCTACGAGCAGTACTTC. Protein sequence: CASSHFSRDSSYEQYF.

This sequence joins TRBV6-5 and TRBJ2-7; TRBD2 might be the D (6 bases). Germline CDR1 and CDR2: MNHEY and SVGAGI. Trimming cost V 10 bases and J 6 bases, with 22 bases left between them. The CDR3 runs to 14 residues. CDR3 protein: CATPSIGGIGEQYF. In nucleotides, the CDR3 is TGTGCCACGCCGTCTATCGGCGGGATCGGCGAGCAGTACTTC.